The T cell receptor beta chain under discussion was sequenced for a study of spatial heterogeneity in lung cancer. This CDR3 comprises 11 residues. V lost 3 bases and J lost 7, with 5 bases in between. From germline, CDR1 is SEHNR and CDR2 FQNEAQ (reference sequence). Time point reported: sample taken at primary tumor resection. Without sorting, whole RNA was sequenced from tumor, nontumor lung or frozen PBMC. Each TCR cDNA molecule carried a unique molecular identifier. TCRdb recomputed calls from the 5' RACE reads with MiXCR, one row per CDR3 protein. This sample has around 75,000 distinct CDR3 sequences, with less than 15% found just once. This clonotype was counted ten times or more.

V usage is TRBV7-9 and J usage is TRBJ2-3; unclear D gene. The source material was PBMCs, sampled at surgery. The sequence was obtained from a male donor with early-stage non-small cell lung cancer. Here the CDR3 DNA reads TGTGCCAGCAGCTTCGGGTATACGCAGTATTTT. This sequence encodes CASSFGYTQYF.